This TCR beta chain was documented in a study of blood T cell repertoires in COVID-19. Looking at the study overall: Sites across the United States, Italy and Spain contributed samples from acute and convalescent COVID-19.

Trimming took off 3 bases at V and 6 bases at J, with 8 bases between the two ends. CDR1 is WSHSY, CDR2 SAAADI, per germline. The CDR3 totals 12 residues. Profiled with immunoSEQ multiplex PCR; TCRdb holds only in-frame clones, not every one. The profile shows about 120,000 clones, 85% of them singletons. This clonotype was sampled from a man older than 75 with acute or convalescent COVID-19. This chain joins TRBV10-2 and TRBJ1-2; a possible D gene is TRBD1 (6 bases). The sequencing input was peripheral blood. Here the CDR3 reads CASSDPGDGYTF. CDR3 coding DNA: TGCGCCAGCAGTGATCCAGGGGATGGCTACACCTTC.